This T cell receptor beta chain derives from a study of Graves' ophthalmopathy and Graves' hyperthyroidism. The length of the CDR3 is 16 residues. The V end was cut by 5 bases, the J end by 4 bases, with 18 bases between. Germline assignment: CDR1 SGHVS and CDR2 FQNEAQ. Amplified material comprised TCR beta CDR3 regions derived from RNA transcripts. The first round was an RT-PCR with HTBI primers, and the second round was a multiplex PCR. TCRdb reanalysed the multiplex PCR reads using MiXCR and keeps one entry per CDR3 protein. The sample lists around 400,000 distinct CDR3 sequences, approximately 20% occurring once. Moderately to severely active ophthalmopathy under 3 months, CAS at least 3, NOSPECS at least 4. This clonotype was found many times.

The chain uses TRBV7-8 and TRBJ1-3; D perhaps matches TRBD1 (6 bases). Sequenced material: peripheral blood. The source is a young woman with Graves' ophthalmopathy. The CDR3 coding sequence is TGTGCCAGCAGCCCAGAGGGGGGGCTTAGCGGAAACACCATATATTTT. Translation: CASSPEGGLSGNTIYF.